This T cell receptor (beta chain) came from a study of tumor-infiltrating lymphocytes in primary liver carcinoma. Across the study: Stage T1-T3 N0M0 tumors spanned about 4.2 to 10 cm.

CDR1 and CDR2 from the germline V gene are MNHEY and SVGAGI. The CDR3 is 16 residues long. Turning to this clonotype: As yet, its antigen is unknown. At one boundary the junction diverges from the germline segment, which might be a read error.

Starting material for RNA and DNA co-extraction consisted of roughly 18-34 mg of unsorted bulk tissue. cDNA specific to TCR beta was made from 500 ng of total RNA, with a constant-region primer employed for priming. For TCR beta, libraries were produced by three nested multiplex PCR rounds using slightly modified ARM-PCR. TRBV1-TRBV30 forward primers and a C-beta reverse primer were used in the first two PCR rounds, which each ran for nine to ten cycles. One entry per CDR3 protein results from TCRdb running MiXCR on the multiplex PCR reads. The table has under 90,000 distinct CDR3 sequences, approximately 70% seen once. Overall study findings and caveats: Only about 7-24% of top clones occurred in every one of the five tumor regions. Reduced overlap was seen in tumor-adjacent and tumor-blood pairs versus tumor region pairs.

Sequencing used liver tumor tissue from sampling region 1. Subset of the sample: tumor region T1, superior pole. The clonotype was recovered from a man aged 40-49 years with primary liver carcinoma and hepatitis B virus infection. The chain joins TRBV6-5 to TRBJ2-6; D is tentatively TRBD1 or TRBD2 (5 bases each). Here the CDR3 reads CASSYSEGLGANALTF. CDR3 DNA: TGTGCCAGCAGTTACTCCGAGGGTCTTGGGGCCAACGCCCTGACATTC.